Below are 9 T cell receptor beta chains sequenced from a single sample in a study of blood T cell repertoires in COVID-19. Generated by immunoSEQ multiplex PCR, the TCRdb table keeps only in-frame clones and is missing some. The sample shows some 300,000 clones, 80% to 90% of them seen only once. The sample consisted of peripheral blood. These receptors all come from a woman aged 70-85 years with COVID-19, enrolled during active disease.

This clone was found a few times. J is TRBJ1-5 and V is TRBV12-3 or TRBV12-4, with 9 bases lining up with TRBD1. With V trimmed by 7 bases and J by 8 bases, 6 bases remained unmatched. This CDR3 spans 13 amino acids. The CDR3 DNA reads TGTGCCAGCACCGCGACAGGGGGTGAGCCCCAGCATTTT. This codes for CASTATGGEPQHF.

V usage is TRBV5-5 and J usage is TRBJ2-5, with 8 bases that match TRBD2. The CDR3 consists of 16 residues. V shed 4 bases, J shed 0 bases, and the junction held 8 bases outside the gene matches. Germline CDR1 and CDR2: SGHKS and YYEKEE (reference sequence). The CDR3 is CASSLAIAGYQETQYF. The CDR3 DNA reads TGTGCCAGCAGCCTAGCAATAGCGGGGTACCAAGAGACCCAGTACTTC. Looking up the rest from reference TRBV5-5 and TRBJ2-5 gives the full variable domain: DAGVTQSPTHLIKTRGQQVTLRCSPISGHKSVSWYQQVLGQGPQFIFQYYEKEERGRGNFPDRFSARQFPNYSSELNVNALLLGDSALYLCASSLAIAGYQETQYFGPGTRLLVL.

CDR3 region: CAWRAGFSGNTIYF. As DNA, the CDR3 is TGTGCCTGGAGAGCAGGATTCTCTGGAAACACCATATATTTT. J is TRBJ1-3 and V is TRBV30, with D unclear. CDR1 and CDR2 (germline): GTSNPN, SVGIG (reference sequence). The CDR3 sequence is 14 residues long. V shed 3 bases and J shed 0 bases, with 9 bases lying between them.

The DNA for the CDR3 is TGTGCCAGCAGTACGGACTCTCAGCCCCAGCATTTT. This gives the protein CASSTDSQPQHF. The chain uses TRBV5-4 and TRBJ1-5, with D unresolved. From germline, CDR1 is SGHNT and CDR2 YYREEE (reference sequence). The germline V and J ends were trimmed by 5 bases and 6 bases, with 9 bases remaining between them. This CDR3 spans 12 amino acids.

V gene TRBV5-1 combines with J gene TRBJ2-3; unclear D gene. The CDR3 extends over 14 amino acids. Germline V gives CDR1 SGHRS, CDR2 YFSETQ. V was cut by 4 bases and J by 1 base, with 10 bases left in between. This CDR3 reads CASSLRSGTDTQYF. The CDR3 DNA follows: TGCGCCAGCAGCCTAAGATCCGGCACAGATACGCAGTATTTT.

The V gene is TRBV29-1, the J gene TRBJ1-5; TRBD1 matches at 8 bases. Trimming cost V 5 bases and J 1 base; bases outside gene matches: 4. Germline assignment: CDR1 SQVTM and CDR2 ANQGSEA. The CDR3 is made up of 14 amino acids. The CDR3 region has the DNA TGCAGCGTTCTTCAGGGGGCAAGCAATCAGCCCCAGCATTTT. Its translation is CSVLQGASNQPQHF.

The table lists this clone with a count of one. The chain has TRBV5-5 and TRBJ2-1; tentative D call: TRBD1 (5 bases). With 4 bases removed from V and 4 bases from J, the gap between germline ends came to 9 bases. The CDR3 totals 13 residues. Germline CDR1 is SGHKS and CDR2 is YYEKEE (reference sequence). CDR3 bases: TGTGCCAGCAGCAAACAGGAGTACAATGAGCAGTTCTTC. Its translation is CASSKQEYNEQFF.

The chain couples TRBV20-1 to TRBJ2-5; 10 bases map to TRBD2. V gave up 3 bases and J gave up 5 bases; unmatched junction bases: 9. Germline V CDR1 and CDR2: DFQATT, SNEGSKA (reference sequence). The CDR3 covers 15 residues. The CDR3 here is CSASGLAGAEETQYF. The CDR3 DNA reads TGCAGTGCTAGTGGGCTAGCGGGGGCCGAGGAGACCCAGTACTTC.

J is TRBJ2-7 and V is TRBV7-3; TRBD1 agrees at 7 bases. Germline V lookup: CDR1 SGHTA, CDR2 FQGTGA. The V gene end was trimmed by 0 bases and the J gene end by 4 bases; junction bases not matched to a gene: 3. This CDR3 spans 14 amino acids. This chain's CDR3 is CASSLTRGPYEQYF. In DNA form, the CDR3 reads TGTGCCAGCAGCTTAACGAGGGGGCCTTACGAGCAGTACTTC.